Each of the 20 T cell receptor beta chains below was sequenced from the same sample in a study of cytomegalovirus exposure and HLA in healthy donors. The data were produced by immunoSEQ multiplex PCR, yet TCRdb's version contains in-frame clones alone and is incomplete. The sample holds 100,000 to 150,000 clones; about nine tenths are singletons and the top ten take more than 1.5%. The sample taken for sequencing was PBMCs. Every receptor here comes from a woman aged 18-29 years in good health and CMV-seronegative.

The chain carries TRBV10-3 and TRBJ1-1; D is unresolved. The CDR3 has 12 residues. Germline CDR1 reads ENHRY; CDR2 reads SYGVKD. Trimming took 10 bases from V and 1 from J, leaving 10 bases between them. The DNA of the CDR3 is TGTGCCACCCTCTCCGGGAACACTGAAGCTTTCTTT. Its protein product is CATLSGNTEAFF.

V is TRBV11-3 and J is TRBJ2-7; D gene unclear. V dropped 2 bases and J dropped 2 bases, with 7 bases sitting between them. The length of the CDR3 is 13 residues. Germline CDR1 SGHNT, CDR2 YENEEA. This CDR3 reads CASSLRETYEQYF. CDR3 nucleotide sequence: TGTGCCAGCAGCTTAAGAGAGACCTACGAGCAGTACTTC.

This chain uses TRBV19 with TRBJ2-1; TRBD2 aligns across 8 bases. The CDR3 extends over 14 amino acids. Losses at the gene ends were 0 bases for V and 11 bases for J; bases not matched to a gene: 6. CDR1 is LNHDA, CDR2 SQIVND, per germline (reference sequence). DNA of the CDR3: TGTGCCAGTAGTATAGATCGACTAGCGTATAAGCAGTTCTTC. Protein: CASSIDRLAYKQFF.

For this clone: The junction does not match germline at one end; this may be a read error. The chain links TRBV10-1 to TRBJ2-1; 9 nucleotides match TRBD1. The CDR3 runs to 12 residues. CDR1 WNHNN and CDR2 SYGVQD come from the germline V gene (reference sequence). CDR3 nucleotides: TGCGCCAGCGGGTCCCGGGACAGGGAGCCGTTCTTC. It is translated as CASGSRDREPFF.

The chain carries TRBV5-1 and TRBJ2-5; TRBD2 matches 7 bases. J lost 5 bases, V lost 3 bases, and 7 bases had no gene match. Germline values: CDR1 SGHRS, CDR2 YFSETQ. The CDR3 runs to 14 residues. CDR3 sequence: CASSSTSLGETQYF. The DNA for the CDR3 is TGCGCCAGCAGCTCGACTAGCCTCGGGGAGACCCAGTACTTC.

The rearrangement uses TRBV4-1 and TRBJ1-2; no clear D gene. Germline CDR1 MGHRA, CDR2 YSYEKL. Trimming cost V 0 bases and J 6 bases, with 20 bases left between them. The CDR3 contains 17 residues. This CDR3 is CASSQEDLAPSGNGYTF. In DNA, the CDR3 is TGCGCCAGCAGCCAAGAAGACCTGGCTCCTTCGGGGAATGGCTACACCTTC.

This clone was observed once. CDR3 loop: CASSIRDIPGNGYTF. The CDR3 DNA reads TGCGCCAGCAGCATACGGGACATTCCGGGCAATGGCTACACCTTC. This chain links TRBV5-1 with TRBJ1-2, with TRBD1 as a possible D gene (6 bases). The germline V and J ends were trimmed by 4 bases and 6 bases, with 19 bases remaining between them. The CDR3 contains 15 residues. The germline gives CDR1 SGHRS, CDR2 YFSETQ. Supplemented by reference TRBV5-1 and TRBJ1-2, the full variable domain reads KAGVTQTPRYLIKTRGQQVTLSCSPISGHRSVSWYQQTPGQGLQFLFEYFSETQRNKGNFPGRFSGRQFSNSRSEMNVSTLELGDSALYLCASSIRDIPGNGYTFGSGTRLTVV.

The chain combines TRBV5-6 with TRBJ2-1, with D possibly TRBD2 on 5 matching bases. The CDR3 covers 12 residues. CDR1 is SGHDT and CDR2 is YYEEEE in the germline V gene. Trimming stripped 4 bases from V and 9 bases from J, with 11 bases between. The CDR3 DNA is TGTGCCAGCAGCCTACTAGAACTTGAGCAGTTCTTC. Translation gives CASSLLELEQFF.

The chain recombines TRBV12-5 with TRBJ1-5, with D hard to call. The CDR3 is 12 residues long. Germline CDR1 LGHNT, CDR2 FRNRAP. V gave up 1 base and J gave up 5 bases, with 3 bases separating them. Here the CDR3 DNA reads TGTGCTAGTGGTTTGGGAGATCAGCCCCAGCATTTT. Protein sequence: CASGLGDQPQHF.

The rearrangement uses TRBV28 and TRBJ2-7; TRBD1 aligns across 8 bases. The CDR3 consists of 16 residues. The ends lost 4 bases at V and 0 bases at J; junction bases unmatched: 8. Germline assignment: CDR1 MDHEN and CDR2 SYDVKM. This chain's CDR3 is CASSSTGTGDSYEQYF. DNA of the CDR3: TGTGCCAGCAGTTCCACCGGGACAGGAGACTCCTACGAGCAGTACTTC.

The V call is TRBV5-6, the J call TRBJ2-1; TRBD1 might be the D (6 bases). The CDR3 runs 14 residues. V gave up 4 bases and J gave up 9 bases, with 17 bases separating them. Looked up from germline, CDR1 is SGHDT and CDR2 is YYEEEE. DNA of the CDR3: TGTGCCAGCAGCGATAGGACAGCGTGGAGTGAGCAGTTCTTC. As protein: CASSDRTAWSEQFF.

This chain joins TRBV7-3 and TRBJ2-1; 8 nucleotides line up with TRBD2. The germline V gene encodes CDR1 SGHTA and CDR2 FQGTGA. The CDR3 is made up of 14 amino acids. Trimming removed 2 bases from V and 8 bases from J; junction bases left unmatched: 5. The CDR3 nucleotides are TGTGCCAGCAGCTTATTGGGAGCGGGAGATGAGCAGTTCTTC. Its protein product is CASSLLGAGDEQFF.

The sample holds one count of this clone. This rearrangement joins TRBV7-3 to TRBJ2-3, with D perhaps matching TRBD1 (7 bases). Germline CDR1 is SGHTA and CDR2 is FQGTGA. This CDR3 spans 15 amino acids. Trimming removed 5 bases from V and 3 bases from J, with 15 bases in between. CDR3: CASSRTGAGTDTQYF. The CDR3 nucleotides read TGTGCCAGCAGCCGAACAGGGGCGGGGACAGATACGCAGTATTTT.

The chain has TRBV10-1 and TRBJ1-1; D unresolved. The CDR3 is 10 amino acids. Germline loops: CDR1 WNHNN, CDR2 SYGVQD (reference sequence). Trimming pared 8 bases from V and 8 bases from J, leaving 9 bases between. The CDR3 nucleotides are TGCGCCAGCCCTACCACGGAAGCTTTCTTT. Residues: CASPTTEAFF.

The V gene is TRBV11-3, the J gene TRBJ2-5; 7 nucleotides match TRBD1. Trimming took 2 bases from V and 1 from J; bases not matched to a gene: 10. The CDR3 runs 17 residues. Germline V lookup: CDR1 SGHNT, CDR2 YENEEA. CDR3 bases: TGTGCCAGCAGCTTACCTTTTACGACAGGGCCCCAAGAGACCCAGTACTTC. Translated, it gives CASSLPFTTGPQETQYF.

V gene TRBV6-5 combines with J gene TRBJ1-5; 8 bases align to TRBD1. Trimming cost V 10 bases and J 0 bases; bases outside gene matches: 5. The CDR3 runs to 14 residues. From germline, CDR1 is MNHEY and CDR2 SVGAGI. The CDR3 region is CATDRGRSNQPQHF. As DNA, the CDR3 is TGTGCCACCGACAGGGGACGTAGCAATCAGCCCCAGCATTTT.

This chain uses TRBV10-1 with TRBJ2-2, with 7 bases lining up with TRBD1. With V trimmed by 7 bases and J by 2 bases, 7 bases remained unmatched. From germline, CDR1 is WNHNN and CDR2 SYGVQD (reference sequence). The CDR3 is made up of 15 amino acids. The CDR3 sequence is CASNPGGINTGELFF. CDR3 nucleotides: TGCGCCAGCAACCCAGGGGGAATAAACACCGGGGAGCTGTTTTTT.

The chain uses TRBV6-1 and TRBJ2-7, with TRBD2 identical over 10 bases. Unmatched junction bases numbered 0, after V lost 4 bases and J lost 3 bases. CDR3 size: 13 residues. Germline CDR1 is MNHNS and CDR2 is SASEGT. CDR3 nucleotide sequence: TGTGCCAGCAGTGGGACTAGCGGCTACGAGCAGTACTTC. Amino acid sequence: CASSGTSGYEQYF.

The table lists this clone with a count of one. CDR3 nucleotide sequence: TGTGCCAGTCGGACTAGCAGGAACACCGGGGAGCTGTTTTTT. Translating it yields CASRTSRNTGELFF. V is TRBV2 and J is TRBJ2-2; 8 positions agree with TRBD2. The CDR3 is 14 amino acids. Germline loops: CDR1 SNHLY, CDR2 FYNNEI. With 9 bases clipped from V and 1 base from J, the junction kept 4 bases outside the gene matches.

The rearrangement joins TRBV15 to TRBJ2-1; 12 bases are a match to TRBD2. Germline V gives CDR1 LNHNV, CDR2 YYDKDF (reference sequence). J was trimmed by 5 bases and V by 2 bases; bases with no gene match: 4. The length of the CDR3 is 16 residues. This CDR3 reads CATSRRTSGANNEQFF. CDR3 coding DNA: TGTGCCACCAGCAGAAGGACTAGCGGGGCCAACAATGAGCAGTTCTTC. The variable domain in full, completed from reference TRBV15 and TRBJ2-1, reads DAMVIQNPRYQVTQFGKPVTLSCSQTLNHNVMYWYQQKSSQAPKLLFHYYDKDFNNEADTPDNFQSRRPNTSFCFLDIRSPGLGDTAMYLCATSRRTSGANNEQFFGPGTRLTVL.